This T cell receptor beta chain is from a study of T cell repertoires in cytomegalovirus infection. Across the whole study: Based on public TCR beta signatures, there were indications of CMV infection and of a matching HLA type. Study-level points and caveats: In two of eight donors, the top clonotype was HLA-C-restricted CMV-specific.

TCRdb passed the reads through MiXCR, listing each CDR3 protein once. The table shows about 140,000 distinct CDR3 sequences, with approximately 5.9% occurring only once. This clonotype occurred many times. What it recognizes is unknown. The source material was PBMCs. This TCR derives from a human donor in good health (CMV status not recorded). Some clones in this sample may be carry-over from other donors' samples.

The CDR3 loop reads CASSPAPGTTEAFF. CDR3 nucleotide sequence: TGTGCCAGCAGCCCAGCCCCAGGGACGACTGAAGCTTTCTTT. This chain joins TRBV7-2 and TRBJ1-1; the D gene is possibly TRBD1 (5 bases). The CDR3 has 14 residues. The germline gives CDR1 SGHTA, CDR2 FQGNSA. V was trimmed by 5 bases and J by 5 bases, leaving 15 bases between them.